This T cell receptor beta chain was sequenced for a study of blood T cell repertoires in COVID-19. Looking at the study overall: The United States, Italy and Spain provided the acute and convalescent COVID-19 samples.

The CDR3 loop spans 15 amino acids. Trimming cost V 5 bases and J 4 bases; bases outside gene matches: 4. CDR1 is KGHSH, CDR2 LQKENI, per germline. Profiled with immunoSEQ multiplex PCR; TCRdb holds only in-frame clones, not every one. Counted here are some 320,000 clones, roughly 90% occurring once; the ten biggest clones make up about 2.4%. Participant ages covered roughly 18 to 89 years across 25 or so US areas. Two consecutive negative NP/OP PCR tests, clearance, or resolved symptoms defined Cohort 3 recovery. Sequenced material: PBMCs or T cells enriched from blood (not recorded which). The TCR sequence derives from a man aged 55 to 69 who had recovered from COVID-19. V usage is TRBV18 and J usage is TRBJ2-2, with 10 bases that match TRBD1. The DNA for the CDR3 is TGTGCCAGCTCATCGGGACAGGGGCTCACCGGGGAGCTGTTTTTT. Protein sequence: CASSSGQGLTGELFF. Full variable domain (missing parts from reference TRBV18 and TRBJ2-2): NAGVMQNPRHLVRRRGQEARLRCSPMKGHSHVYWYRQLPEEGLKFMVYLQKENIIDESGMPKERFSAEFPKEGPSILRIQQVVRGDSAAYFCASSSGQGLTGELFFGEGSRLTVL.